A single sample gave rise to the 32 T cell receptor beta chains below, sequenced in a study of CD8+CD57+ T cells in acquired aplastic anemia. CD8+CD57+ cell expansion, shown by flow cytometry, had occurred in the patients selected for sequencing. TCR beta VDJ and CDR3 profiling used genomic DNA as template. MiXCR was run by TCRdb on the reads, yielding one entry per CDR3 protein. Among approximately 200,000 distinct CDR3 sequences, approximately 51% were seen once, and the ten largest hold just under 20%. Sequenced sample: sorted CD4+, CD8+, or CD8+CD57+ T cells (not recorded which) from PBMCs. The receptor set was obtained from a human donor with aplastic anemia.

On this clonotype: It may be a read error: a sequence one base away is much more abundant. The rearrangement links TRBV5-8 to TRBJ1-5; 8 nucleotides match TRBD1. In germline, CDR1 is SGHTS, CDR2 YDEGEE. The trim removed 2 bases at V and 10 bases at J, leaving 14 bases unmatched. The CDR3 covers 16 residues. The CDR3 nucleotides are TGTGCCAGCAGCTTCGTGGAACAGGGGGGGAATAGTCCCCAGCATTTT. Protein sequence: CASSFVEQGGNSPQHF.

For this clonotype: Mismatch with germline at one junction end may stem from a read error. This chain connects TRBV7-7 to TRBJ2-1; 12 bases align to TRBD2. Germline V CDR1 and CDR2: SSHAT, FNYEAQ (reference sequence). The CDR3 runs to 15 residues. The DNA of the CDR3 is TGTGCTAGCAGCCCTACTAGCGGGGGGCCCAATGAGCAGTTCTTC. Translating it yields CASSPTSGGPNEQFF.

This clonotype was seen ten or more times. The rearrangement joins TRBV20-1 to TRBJ1-2; tentatively, D is TRBD1 (6 bases). Germline CDR1 is DFQATT and CDR2 is SNEGSKA (reference sequence). V was trimmed by 3 bases and J by 7 bases, leaving 12 bases between them. This CDR3 region has 12 residues. CDR3 in amino acids: CSASEQGGGYTF. The CDR3, as DNA: TGCAGTGCTAGTGAACAGGGTGGTGGCTACACCTTC.

This clonotype was detected only a few times. The rearrangement joins TRBV7-6 to TRBJ2-7; the D is unclear. The V end was cut by 0 bases, the J end by 6 bases, with 9 bases between. The CDR3 loop spans 13 amino acids. Germline V gives CDR1 SGHVS, CDR2 FNYEAQ. The CDR3 is CASSLAGSGEQYF. CDR3 DNA sequence: TGTGCCAGCAGCTTAGCGGGGTCGGGCGAGCAGTACTTC.

This clonotype has only a few counts. J is TRBJ2-7 and V is TRBV2; 8 positions agree with TRBD1. The V gene end was trimmed by 5 bases and the J gene end by 5 bases; junction bases not matched to a gene: 8. Looked up from germline, CDR1 is SNHLY and CDR2 is FYNNEI. The CDR3 is made up of 14 amino acids. In nucleotides, the CDR3 is TGTGCCAGCAGTCCCCGGACAGGGATTAACGAGCAGTACTTC. Protein: CASSPRTGINEQYF.

This clonotype was found many times. V gene TRBV7-3 combines with J gene TRBJ2-1; 9 positions agree with TRBD2. The CDR3 runs 14 residues. The junction had 14 bases not matched to a gene; V was cut back by 5 bases and J by 15 bases. Per germline, CDR1 SGHTA and CDR2 FQGTGA. This CDR3 is CASSRSPAGGVPFF. The CDR3 coding sequence is TGTGCCAGCAGCCGATCTCCAGCGGGGGGAGTTCCGTTCTTC.

V is TRBV29-1 and J is TRBJ2-5; TRBD1 aligns across 8 bases. The CDR3 runs 14 residues. With V trimmed by 1 base and J by 1 base, 2 bases remained unmatched. The germline V gene has CDR1 SQVTM and CDR2 ANQGSEA. CDR3 protein: CSVEGTGFQETQYF. CDR3 sequence (DNA): TGCAGCGTTGAAGGGACAGGGTTCCAAGAGACCCAGTACTTC.

In the case of this clonotype: Just one base apart from a much larger clone, this may be a read error. The chain combines TRBV18 with TRBJ1-2; the D gene is possibly TRBD1 (5 bases). Germline V gene data show CDR1 as KGHSH and CDR2 as LQKENI. Trimming removed 2 bases at V and 7 bases at J, with 8 bases between. The length of the CDR3 is 12 residues. CDR3 residues: CASSPAGGGYTF. The CDR3 nucleotides read TGTGCCAGCTCACCAGCGGGGGGTGGCTACACCTTC.

This clonotype was picked up many times. The J gene is TRBJ1-2, the V gene TRBV4-1; perhaps TRBD1 as D (6 bases). Germline lookup yields CDR1 MGHRA and CDR2 YSYEKL. V dropped 4 bases and J dropped 2 bases, with 14 bases sitting between them. The CDR3 length is 15 residues. The chain's CDR3 is CASSLERGANYGYTF. In nucleotides, the CDR3 is TGCGCCAGCAGCCTCGAACGGGGGGCGAACTATGGCTACACCTTC.

Many counts were recorded for this clonotype. The chain employs TRBV19 and TRBJ1-4, with no clear D. Trimming removed 9 bases from V and 0 bases from J, with 11 bases in between. The CDR3 is 14 amino acids. CDR1 and CDR2 (germline): LNHDA, SQIVND (reference sequence). DNA of the CDR3: TGTGCCAGCGAGAACAGAGCAACTAATGAAAAACTGTTTTTT. Amino acids: CASENRATNEKLFF.

The chain links TRBV6-6 to TRBJ1-1; 7 bases match TRBD1. V lost 10 bases, J lost 2 bases, and 10 bases stayed unmatched. The CDR3 is made up of 14 amino acids. Germline assignment: CDR1 MNHNY and CDR2 SVGAGI (reference sequence). The CDR3 protein is CAIRGTALNTEAFF. The CDR3 coding sequence is TGTGCCATCAGGGGGACAGCGCTCAACACTGAAGCTTTCTTT.

The chain uses TRBV19 and TRBJ1-1; D call uncertain. The germline V and J ends were trimmed by 7 bases and 0 bases, with 9 bases remaining between them. The CDR3 is 13 residues long. Germline CDR1 is LNHDA and CDR2 is SQIVND (reference sequence). CDR3 in DNA: TGTGCCAGTATGAACCGAATGAACACTGAAGCTTTCTTT. It codes for CASMNRMNTEAFF.

This clonotype was recorded many times. The J gene is TRBJ2-3, the V gene TRBV10-3; unclear D gene. CDR3 length: 13 residues. The germline V and J ends were trimmed by 6 bases and 2 bases, with 9 bases remaining between them. Germline-derived CDR1 and CDR2 are ENHRY and SYGVKD. CDR3 nucleotides: TGTGCCATCAGCTCCGAGCCCACAGATACGCAGTATTTT. Its translation: CAISSEPTDTQYF.

The chain recombines TRBV7-9 with TRBJ2-7; maybe TRBD2 (6 bases). V lost 5 bases, J lost 3 bases, and 20 bases lay in between. Germline loops: CDR1 SEHNR, CDR2 FQNEAQ (reference sequence). CDR3 length equals 16 residues. The CDR3 is CASSLTFGSTRYEQYF. DNA for the CDR3: TGTGCCAGCAGCCTTACCTTCGGGAGCACCCGCTACGAGCAGTACTTC. Supplemented by reference TRBV7-9 and TRBJ2-7, the full variable domain reads DTGVSQNPRHKITKRGQNVTFRCDPISEHNRLYWYRQTLGQGPEFLTYFQNEAQLEKSRLLSDRFSAERPKGSFSTLEIQRTEQGDSAMYLCASSLTFGSTRYEQYFGPGTRLTVT.

The chain joins TRBV15 to TRBJ1-2; TRBD1 matches 12 bases. V trimming: 4 bases; J trimming: 4 bases; junction bases outside the gene matches: 13. Germline CDR1 LNHNV, CDR2 YYDKDF (reference sequence). This CDR3 has 18 residues. In DNA form, the CDR3 reads TGTGCCACCAGCACTTCTGGGACAGGGGGCGGTATGTTCTATGGCTACACCTTC. This gives the protein CATSTSGTGGGMFYGYTF.

This clonotype has a single count. The chain has TRBV7-2 and TRBJ2-3; no clear D. V dropped 3 bases and J dropped 6 bases, with 16 bases sitting between them. This CDR3 has 15 amino acids. Germline V gene data show CDR1 as SGHTA and CDR2 as FQGNSA. The CDR3 loop reads CASSLVRLNTDTQYF. CDR3 nucleotide sequence: TGTGCCAGCAGCTTGGTCAGGCTGAACACTGATACGCAGTATTTT.

This clonotype was counted many times. The chain combines TRBV5-1 with TRBJ1-5, with unresolved D. CDR3 length: 14 residues. Germline V gene data show CDR1 as SGHRS and CDR2 as YFSETQ. V was cut by 0 bases and J by 11 bases, with 15 bases left in between. The CDR3 loop reads CASSLAISDPAQHF. The CDR3 DNA sequence: TGCGCCAGCAGCTTGGCTATTTCAGATCCAGCCCAGCATTTT.

This chain joins TRBV7-4 and TRBJ2-2, with TRBD1 identical over 10 bases. The germline V gene encodes CDR1 SGHVT and CDR2 SQSDAQ. The CDR3 consists of 19 residues. J lost 7 bases, V lost 1 base, and 15 bases had no gene match. Written as DNA, the CDR3 is TGTGCCAGCAGCTTAGACGTGATAGGGGACAGGGGCCATAGCGGGGAGCTGTTTTTT. Translating gives CASSLDVIGDRGHSGELFF.

The table lists this clonotype with a few counts. Written as DNA, the CDR3 is TGTGCCAGCAGCGGAGGCTACGAGCAGTACGTC. This encodes CASSGGYEQYV. The rearrangement uses TRBV2 and TRBJ2-7, with a tentative D call TRBD2 (5 bases). CDR1 is SNHLY, CDR2 FYNNEI, per germline. V was clipped by 6 bases and J by 3 bases, with 6 bases between them. The CDR3 spans 11 residues.

Many counts were recorded for this clonotype. The J gene is TRBJ1-2, the V gene TRBV7-6, with D tentatively TRBD1 (5 bases). CDR1 and CDR2 from the germline V gene are SGHVS and FNYEAQ. Trimming cost V 2 bases and J 8 bases, with 18 bases left between them. The CDR3 length is 15 residues. The CDR3 DNA reads as TGTGCCAGCAGCTTATATGGGGCCGACCAGGAGGGCTACACCTTC. Translated, it gives CASSLYGADQEGYTF.

This clonotype has ten or more counts. This chain uses TRBV5-1 with TRBJ1-5; D ambiguous. V was clipped by 0 bases and J by 6 bases, with 10 bases between them. This CDR3 has 14 residues. CDR1 and CDR2 from the germline V gene are SGHRS and YFSETQ. The CDR3 sequence is CASSLEPLTQPQHF. CDR3 nucleotide sequence: TGCGCCAGCAGCTTGGAGCCTCTCACTCAGCCCCAGCATTTT.

The chain has TRBV10-3 and TRBJ2-3; 7 positions agree with TRBD2. The length of the CDR3 is 14 residues. V gave up 6 bases and J gave up 4 bases; unmatched junction bases: 7. Germline values: CDR1 ENHRY, CDR2 SYGVKD. The CDR3 region is CAISSSGRSDTQYF. In DNA form, the CDR3 reads TGTGCCATCAGCTCTAGCGGAAGGTCAGATACGCAGTATTTT.

V and J are TRBV20-1 and TRBJ1-2, with D perhaps matching TRBD1 (5 bases). Germline lookup yields CDR1 DFQATT and CDR2 SNEGSKA (reference sequence). V gave up 6 bases and J gave up 8 bases, with 13 bases separating them. This CDR3 spans 11 amino acids. The CDR3 protein is CSADSPSGYTF. CDR3 sequence (DNA): TGCAGTGCCGACAGTCCCTCCGGCTACACCTTC.

This clonotype occurred many times. The chain recombines TRBV12-3 or TRBV12-4 with TRBJ1-6, with 8 bases identical to TRBD1. CDR3 length equals 16 residues. V shed 4 bases and J 8 bases; nucleotides not matched to a gene: 10. CDR3 region: CASSWTGPPSYSPLHF. The CDR3 bases are TGTGCCAGCAGTTGGACAGGGCCTCCCTCTTATTCACCCCTCCACTTT.

The rearrangement links TRBV3-1 to TRBJ2-5; 7 bases map to TRBD2. This CDR3 contains 17 residues. Germline V gene lookup returns CDR1 LGHDT and CDR2 YNNKEL (reference sequence). V shed 0 bases and J 2 bases; nucleotides not matched to a gene: 9. The CDR3 spells CASSQDQGAGEQETQYF. DNA of the CDR3: TGTGCCAGCAGCCAAGATCAGGGCGCGGGGGAGCAAGAGACCCAGTACTTC.

This clonotype was recorded a few times. In DNA form, the CDR3 reads TGTGCCAGCAGTCTGGCAACGGACAGGCGGGCTTTCTTT. Its translation: CASSLATDRRAFF. The chain carries TRBV28 and TRBJ1-1; 7 positions match TRBD1. The CDR3 contains 13 residues. V lost 5 bases, J lost 11 bases, and 11 bases stayed unmatched. Germline assignment: CDR1 MDHEN and CDR2 SYDVKM. Full variable domain (remainder filled in from reference TRBV28 and TRBJ1-1): DVKVTQSSRYLVKRTGEKVFLECVQDMDHENMFWYRQDPGLGLRLIYFSYDVKMKEKGDIPEGYSVSREKKERFSLILESASTNQTSMYLCASSLATDRRAFFGQGTRLTVV.

This clonotype was counted ten times or more. This chain connects TRBV27 to TRBJ2-7; D might be TRBD2 (6 bases). V was shortened by 3 bases and J by 1 base, with 10 bases between the two germline ends. The V gene's germline CDR1 is MNHEY and CDR2 SMNVEV (reference sequence). The CDR3 loop spans 14 amino acids. CDR3 sequence reads: CASSFFSGSYEQYF. The CDR3 DNA sequence: TGTGCCAGCAGTTTTTTTAGCGGATCCTACGAGCAGTACTTC.

The chain has TRBV19 and TRBJ2-7; a weak D match, TRBD1 (6 bases). Trimming pared 5 bases from V and 0 bases from J, leaving 14 bases between. Germline lookup yields CDR1 LNHDA and CDR2 SQIVND (reference sequence). This CDR3 has 15 amino acids. The DNA of the CDR3 is TGTGCCAGTAGTCTTAGACAGGATTACTCCTACGAGCAGTACTTC. This codes for CASSLRQDYSYEQYF.

This clonotype came up a few times. The chain recombines TRBV11-3 with TRBJ2-7; D perhaps matches TRBD1 (6 bases). V lost 5 bases and J 2 bases, leaving 10 bases between the germline ends. Germline V gene data show CDR1 as SGHNT and CDR2 as YENEEA. The CDR3 loop spans 13 amino acids. The CDR3 loop reads CASSRDKPYEQYF. CDR3 nucleotides: TGTGCCAGCAGCCGGGACAAGCCCTACGAGCAGTACTTC.

The table lists this clonotype with many counts. The V call is TRBV20-1, the J call TRBJ1-6, with a weak D call TRBD1 (6 bases). V was clipped by 6 bases and J by 7 bases, with 19 bases between them. CDR3 size: 15 residues. Germline values: CDR1 DFQATT, CDR2 SNEGSKA (reference sequence). CDR3 nucleotide sequence: TGCAGTGCGCATAACCGAGGGGGAGTCAATTCACCCCTCCACTTT. This sequence encodes CSAHNRGGVNSPLHF.

The chain is built from TRBV20-1 and TRBJ1-2; D unresolved. The germline V gene has CDR1 DFQATT and CDR2 SNEGSKA (reference sequence). Trimming took 1 base from V and 4 from J, leaving 16 bases between them. This CDR3 has 15 residues. Here the CDR3 reads CSARVEREDLYGYTF. Written as DNA, the CDR3 is TGCAGTGCTAGAGTGGAAAGGGAGGACCTCTATGGCTACACCTTC.

The chain employs TRBV6-5 and TRBJ1-5; 9 bases match TRBD1. J lost 4 bases, V lost 5 bases, and 9 bases had no gene match. The length of the CDR3 is 16 residues. Germline V gene lookup returns CDR1 MNHEY and CDR2 SVGAGI. The CDR3 DNA reads TGTGCCAGCAGTGCCAATCGTGGACAGGGGAATCAGCCCCAGCATTTT. Its translation: CASSANRGQGNQPQHF.